The TCR beta chain described here comes from a study of cytomegalovirus exposure and HLA in healthy donors. Primers included in the PCR were 60 Vbeta and 13 Jbeta primers. The table came from immunoSEQ multiplex PCR; TCRdb's copy has only in-frame clones and leaves some out. The sample shows 84,000 or so clones, approximately 80% of them seen only once. Findings and caveats of the study: Reported results showed that the classifier diagnosed cytomegalovirus status with high specificity and sensitivity. A later analysis found most CMV-associated TCR beta chains apparently HLA-restricted.

CDR3 size: 13 residues. CDR1 is MNHEY, CDR2 SVGAGI, per germline. Trimming took 4 bases from V and 10 from J; bases not matched to a gene: 6. For this clone: The antigen is not known.

While unrecorded immune exposures were likely, the donors were nominally healthy when sampled. Sequencing was carried out using PBMCs. The sequence derives from a man between 25 and 39 years old in good health and CMV-seronegative. The V gene is TRBV6-5, the J gene TRBJ2-1; 8 bases agree with TRBD1. CDR3 residues: CASSLGTGREQFF. CDR3 nucleotide sequence: TGTGCCAGCAGTTTGGGGACAGGCCGGGAGCAGTTCTTC.